Listed below are T cell receptor beta chains from one sample, sequenced in a study of blood T cell repertoires in COVID-19. Generated by immunoSEQ multiplex PCR, the TCRdb table keeps only in-frame clones and is missing some. Of over 400,000 clones listed, approximately 91% were seen once; the top ten hold 7.5% to 9%. Material: peripheral blood. The receptors were sampled from a woman aged 50 to 60 with COVID-19, enrolled during active disease. Each CDR3 is given with its conserved first and last residue. Only some rows state a clone size, as once, few, many or a class for expanded clones.

abundance | j_gene | v_gene | CDR3aa
NA | TRBJ1-4 | TRBV2 | CATRARGEEKLFF
NA | TRBJ2-5 | TRBV9 | CASSVGAAPQETQYF
once | TRBJ1-1 | TRBV19 | CASSRQGLNTEAFF
NA | TRBJ1-1 | TRBV5-1 | CASSLNRGNTEAFF
once | TRBJ1-4 | TRBV2 | CASAGAGEKLFF
NA | TRBJ1-1 | TRBV28 | CASSPPSVNTEAFF
NA | TRBJ1-3 | TRBV6-5 | CASSYSGARNTIYF
NA | TRBJ1-1 | TRBV3-1/TRBV3-2 | CASSQGTGVAAFF
NA | TRBJ1-1 | TRBV6-5 | CASSYSAGTEAFF
NA | TRBJ1-1 | TRBV6-5 | CASRGGLVNTEAFF
once | TRBJ2-7 | TRBV4-2 | CASSQEGRGSSYEQYF
NA | TRBJ2-5 | TRBV5-1 | CASSPTGLAGQETQYF
NA | TRBJ1-2 | TRBV6-1 | CASSESGGANYGYTF
NA | TRBJ1-2 | TRBV9 | CASSVGTEYGYTF
NA | TRBJ1-6 | TRBV6-5 | CASRRTGGDSPLHF